Included here is one TCR beta chain sequence, with context. This clonotype was detected only a few times. What this receptor recognizes is not known. It has no much larger one-base neighbor in the sample; base qualities were not kept. The data are from a study of blood T cells in healthy people across ages (dated by TCRdb to the mid-2010s). Regarding the study in general: In model experiments, template switching captured about one uniquely barcoded TCR beta cDNA molecule for every two T cells. Four age groups were formed from the donors: young (average approximately 16 years), middle-aged (approximately 40), aged (roughly 59) and long-lived (approximately 80). To avoid experimental bias, donors of different ages were spread randomly across the sequencing lanes. For two donors (one aged 18 to 29 and one aged 80 or older), the study analyzed two additional independent replicas of 1 million unique cDNA reads from the same blood draw. The study measured age-related changes in TCR beta repertoire diversity using deep sequencing normalized with unique cDNA molecular identifiers. The full study reports these points: A strong correlation was found between observed TCR beta diversity and the percentage of naive T cells measured by flow cytometry. Because the CMV infection status of the donors was unknown, age-related changes in expanded clonotypes may potentially have been confounded. Observed TCR beta diversity per million T cells fell roughly linearly with age, and a significant reduction was already apparent by age around 44. Compared with the aged group, more naive CD4+ T cells, fewer expanded clones and increased TCR diversity were shown by the long-lived group, suggesting age selection. Conclusive comparison of naive and antigen-experienced compartments was prevented by the profiling of bulk unsorted PBMCs. Estimates of total diversity based on one million sequenced T cells were considered lower bounds and underestimates.

Counted from cysteine to phenylalanine, this CDR3 has 13 amino acids. CDR3 DNA is the only sequence kept; it has 39 bases, read in frame from the first base. The germline V gene sets CDR1 to ENHRY and CDR2 to SYGVKD. Systemically healthy Caucasian individuals from Russia, some 38 in total and aged about 6 to 90 years, were included as donors. Each donor gave 8.5 to 10 milliliters of peripheral blood, collected into EDTA-treated Vacutainer tubes. Ficoll-Paque density-gradient centrifugation was used to isolate PBMCs, with at least 6.5 million per sample. Total RNA was extracted from PBMCs with Trizol reagent, with at least 6 micrograms obtained per sample. The percentages of naive CD45RAhigh/CD27high T cells were determined by flow cytometry on a PBMC aliquot from every donor. The library relied on 5' RACE. Data came from an Illumina HiSeq 2500. A second PCR of about 7 to 12 cycles was run with a J-beta primer mix and a sample-barcoded 5' primer. Each TCR beta cDNA molecule received a unique molecular identifier from a template-switch 5' adaptor carrying 12 random nucleotides. Each sample yielded at least 3 million CDR3-containing paired-end reads. First-strand cDNA synthesis was performed from all RNA using the Mint cDNA synthesis kit, with priming by a TRBC-specific oligonucleotide. After uracil-DNA glycosylase treatment, a first 18-cycle PCR used universal primers M1SS and BC2_uni_R on all cDNA. As for the authors' bioinformatics: Normalization of each sample was performed by random selection of 1 million high-quality reads, each carrying a distinct molecular identifier. Instead of being binned into consensus sequences, reads with shared molecular identifiers were discarded. CDR3 identification, clonotype clustering and error correction used MiTCR with a Q25 quality threshold and the strictest error-elimination algorithm. A nonparametric unseen species model with Euler transformation was used to estimate a lower bound on total TCR beta diversity. TCRdb's own reprocessing of the public reads used fastp at Q25 and MiXCR and kept productive beta chains. Merged by CDR3 protein, the rows form single entries marked with the most common genes and DNA. It is TCRdb's table, rather than the study itself, that gives the V and J calls and clone size. The sample table holds 1 million to 1.2 million distinct CDR3 sequences, of which 30% to 40% were seen once. The ten biggest clones cover around 13% of the sample.

The V and J segments used are TRBV10-3 and TRBJ2-5; no D gene call is confident. The J call may be mistaken, given a closer DNA end match to TRBJ2-7. Sample: blood. The sequence was collected from a man aged 18-30 years in good health. The CDR3 has the sequence CAISESGTYEQYF. The nucleotides are TGTGCCATCAGTGAGTCGGGTACCTACGAGCAGTACTTC.